This entry concerns a single T cell receptor (beta chain). Its antigen is undetermined. These data are taken from a study of T-cell reconstitution after alpha-beta-depleted transplantation in children. Study-level findings and limits: The main origin of T-cell counts and diversity one year after transplant was newly produced T cells. Expanded graft clones numbering several hundred reportedly gave rise to alpha-beta T cells about two months after transplant. At day 60, the high TCRbeta diversity found in some patients originated from recipient T cells and thymic progenitors that had survived.

Unique molecular identifiers were used in preparing the TCRbeta library. TCRdb used MiXCR to reprocess the PCR reads, holding one entry per CDR3 protein. In the table there are fewer than 550,000 distinct CDR3 sequences, about an eighth of which are singletons. Germline V gene sequence: CDR1 SQVTM, CDR2 ANQGSEA. The V end was cut by 3 bases, the J end by 6 bases, with 15 bases between. The CDR3 length is 13 residues. The gene calls are TRBV29-1 and TRBJ2-7; D may be TRBD1 or TRBD2 (5 bases each). This clonotype was sampled from a female patient aged 2-10 years who had a stem cell transplant for aplastic anemia, so the T cells may come from the graft donor. This specimen was PBMCs, mostly from graft donor cells, taken 180 days after TCRalphabeta/CD19-depleted stem cell transplant. The DNA of the CDR3 is TGCAGCGTTGAGGGGGATACACATTCCGAGCAGTACTTC. This sequence encodes CSVEGDTHSEQYF.